This TCR beta chain was found in a study of CD8 T cells in ankylosing spondylitis. Each TCR beta library was made by quantitative 5'-RACE that incorporated molecular barcodes. Via MiXCR, TCRdb re-called the 5' RACE reads, giving one row per CDR3 protein. The sample lists about 400,000 distinct CDR3 sequences; around 20% were seen once. The CDR3 runs 14 residues. J gave up 14 bases and V 1 base, and 5 bases lay outside the gene matches. The germline CDR1 and CDR2 sequences are LGHDT and YNNKEL (reference sequence). This clonotype was found a few times. Its antigen is unidentified. Study-wide findings and caveats: Disease-associated clones were reportedly significantly overrepresented in matched ankylosing spondylitis synovial fluid. Peripheral blood held disease-linked clones only at relatively low frequency, and these were CD8+.

The sequencing input was blood, either unsorted or a sorted T cell fraction (not recorded which). This chain joins TRBV3-1 and TRBJ2-1, with 13 bases that match TRBD2. This clonotype was sampled from a male donor with ankylosing spondylitis or in good health (not recorded which). The CDR3, as DNA: TGTGCCAGCAGCCAAGCCACTAGCGGGGGGGTGAAGTTCTTC. It codes for CASSQATSGGVKFF.